These 29 T cell receptor beta chains originate from one sample sequenced in a study of CD8 T cells in Susac syndrome. A quantity of about 0.5 to 1 ug RNA underwent reverse transcription using random hexamers. TCRdb used MiXCR to reprocess the immunoSEQ multiplex PCR reads, holding one entry per CDR3 protein. The data contain around 220,000 distinct CDR3 sequences, 80% to 95% of them singletons. The sequenced material came from CD8+ T cells from PBMCs. Receptors originate from a human donor with multiple sclerosis.

The chain links TRBV7-9 to TRBJ2-1; no clear D. This CDR3 has 15 residues. V was cut by 2 bases and J by 3 bases, with 11 bases left in between. Germline CDR1 SEHNR, CDR2 FQNEAQ (reference sequence). Written as DNA, the CDR3 is TGTGCCAGCAGCTTACTGTCGGACCGCTACAATGAGCAGTTCTTC. Residues: CASSLLSDRYNEQFF. The full variable domain, its missing parts supplied by reference TRBV7-9 and TRBJ2-1, is DTGVSQNPRHKITKRGQNVTFRCDPISEHNRLYWYRQTLGQGPEFLTYFQNEAQLEKSRLLSDRFSAERPKGSFSTLEIQRTEQGDSAMYLCASSLLSDRYNEQFFGPGTRLTVL.

V gene TRBV7-8 combines with J gene TRBJ2-1, with TRBD2 matching 7 bases. Germline V gives CDR1 SGHVS, CDR2 FQNEAQ. The length of the CDR3 is 17 residues. With 5 bases clipped from V and 5 bases from J, the junction kept 15 bases outside the gene matches. Here the CDR3 reads CASSPEPPAGSNNEQFF. CDR3 coding DNA: TGTGCCAGCAGCCCAGAGCCCCCAGCGGGGTCCAACAATGAGCAGTTCTTC.

V usage is TRBV4-1 and J usage is TRBJ2-7, with unresolved D. Germline CDR1 is MGHRA and CDR2 is YSYEKL. Between the trimmed V and J ends, which lost 0 bases and 7 bases, there was a span of 13 bases. This CDR3 contains 14 residues. CDR3 residues: CASSQDPTALEQYF. For the CDR3, the DNA is TGCGCCAGCAGCCAAGATCCGACGGCCCTTGAGCAGTACTTC.

The V call is TRBV4-1, the J call TRBJ2-7, with D perhaps being TRBD1 or TRBD2 (5 bases each). The CDR3 consists of 15 residues. In germline, CDR1 is MGHRA, CDR2 YSYEKL. The germline V and J ends were trimmed by 6 bases and 3 bases, with 18 bases remaining between them. CDR3: CASSGGDQPGYEQYF. The CDR3, as DNA: TGCGCCAGCAGTGGGGGTGACCAACCGGGCTACGAGCAGTACTTC.

The chain joins TRBV13 to TRBJ1-1; a weak D match, TRBD1 (6 bases). In germline, CDR1 is PRHDT, CDR2 FYEKMQ (reference sequence). Deletions cut 5 bases from V and 5 bases from J, with 21 bases between. This CDR3 is 16 amino acids long. The CDR3 bases are TGTGCCAGCAGCGTTACTATAGGGACATCTGGGACTGAAGCTTTCTTT. This translates into CASSVTIGTSGTEAFF.

The rearrangement uses TRBV5-6 and TRBJ2-7, with D tentatively TRBD1 or TRBD2 (5 bases each). The germline V gene has CDR1 SGHDT and CDR2 YYEEEE. The CDR3 totals 13 residues. V gave up 3 bases and J gave up 2 bases, with 9 bases separating them. The CDR3 region has the DNA TGTGCCAGCAGCTGGGGACCGGCCTACGAGCAGTACTTC. It codes for CASSWGPAYEQYF.

V gene TRBV20-1 combines with J gene TRBJ2-1; D possibly corresponds to TRBD1 (6 bases). The germline V gene has CDR1 DFQATT and CDR2 SNEGSKA (reference sequence). This CDR3 is built from 15 residues. Trimming cost V 0 bases and J 3 bases, with 12 bases left between them. CDR3 amino acids: CSAREGAIVYNEQFF. Here the CDR3 DNA reads TGCAGTGCTAGAGAGGGGGCAATCGTCTACAATGAGCAGTTCTTC.

This chain joins TRBV12-3 or TRBV12-4 and TRBJ2-1; 10 bases line up with TRBD2. The V segment lost 5 bases and the J segment 7 bases; nucleotides outside the gene matches: 8. There are 15 residues in the CDR3. The CDR3 bases are TGTGCCAGCAGTAGCCCCGGGACTAGCGTGAATGAGCAGTTCTTC. Translating gives CASSSPGTSVNEQFF.

The chain uses TRBV5-1 and TRBJ1-1; perhaps TRBD1 as D (6 bases). V dropped 3 bases and J dropped 7 bases, with 37 bases sitting between them. The CDR3 length is 21 residues. In germline, CDR1 is SGHRS, CDR2 YFSETQ. CDR3 coding DNA: TGCGCCAGCAGCTCCCTCTCGACAGGCGAAAGTGGCGGGAGTCCCAACGGTGAAGCTTTCTTT. Translating it yields CASSSLSTGESGGSPNGEAFF.

This clonotype appeared a single time. V usage is TRBV7-9 and J usage is TRBJ2-1, with a weak D call TRBD1 (6 bases). This CDR3 comprises 12 residues. CDR1 SEHNR and CDR2 FQNEAQ come from the germline V gene (reference sequence). Deletions cut 4 bases from V and 6 bases from J, with 7 bases between. The CDR3 loop reads CASSSRGNEQFF. The CDR3 DNA sequence: TGTGCCAGCAGCTCCAGGGGCAATGAGCAGTTCTTC.

V gene TRBV6-2 or TRBV6-3 combines with J gene TRBJ2-3; 10 nucleotides match TRBD2. The V gene end was trimmed by 6 bases and the J gene end by 3 bases; junction bases not matched to a gene: 6. From germline, CDR1 is MNHEY and CDR2 SVGEGT. The CDR3 totals 15 residues. The CDR3 is CASSRSSGGTDTQYF. The DNA of the CDR3 is TGTGCCAGCAGCCGTTCTAGCGGGGGAACAGATACGCAGTATTTT.

The chain recombines TRBV29-1 with TRBJ2-3, with 8 bases identical to TRBD2. The CDR3 extends over 15 amino acids. V dropped 6 bases and J dropped 11; count of bases not matched to a gene: 19. From germline, CDR1 is SQVTM and CDR2 ANQGSEA. The CDR3 region has the DNA TGCAGCGTCCGAGGACTAGCTCCACGAACGGTGGAGCAGTATTTT. This gives the protein CSVRGLAPRTVEQYF.

The chain recombines TRBV12-3 or TRBV12-4 with TRBJ2-3; possible D gene TRBD1, 5 bases. V was cut by 5 bases and J by 5 bases, with 11 bases left in between. The CDR3 loop spans 13 amino acids. Here the CDR3 reads CASSPTAGDTQYF. Here the CDR3 DNA reads TGTGCCAGCAGTCCGACAGCAGGAGATACGCAGTATTTT.

The V call is TRBV20-1, the J call TRBJ2-7; 9 nucleotides line up with TRBD2. Germline assignment: CDR1 DFQATT and CDR2 SNEGSKA (reference sequence). The CDR3 totals 15 residues. The trim removed 3 bases at V and 0 bases at J, leaving 6 bases unmatched. CDR3 in DNA: TGCAGTGCTAGCCCGTTAGCGGGGGTCTCCTACGAGCAGTACTTC. This sequence encodes CSASPLAGVSYEQYF.

The chain carries TRBV19 and TRBJ2-7; no definite D call. The length of the CDR3 is 15 residues. The ends were cut back, 2 bases at V and 3 bases at J, with 14 bases in the middle. Per the germline V gene, CDR1 is LNHDA and CDR2 is SQIVND (reference sequence). CDR3 protein: CASSIFLAEGYEQYF. The CDR3 DNA sequence: TGTGCCAGTAGTATATTTTTAGCCGAAGGCTACGAGCAGTACTTC.

The V and J genes are TRBV7-9 and TRBJ2-1; TRBD1 aligns across 7 bases. The CDR3 sequence is 16 residues long. The J segment lost 0 bases and the V segment lost 7 bases, leaving 9 bases of the junction unmatched. Germline V lookup: CDR1 SEHNR, CDR2 FQNEAQ (reference sequence). The CDR3 nucleotides read TGTGCCAGCACTTCACCCCGGACAGGCTCCTACAATGAGCAGTTCTTC. Its translation is CASTSPRTGSYNEQFF.

This chain connects TRBV6-2 or TRBV6-3 to TRBJ1-4, with D possibly TRBD1 on 5 matching bases. From germline, CDR1 is MNHEY and CDR2 SVGEGT. V was trimmed by 2 bases and J by 7 bases, leaving 14 bases between them. CDR3 length equals 15 residues. The CDR3 nucleotides read TGTGCCAGCAGTTACCGTGCGGGGGAGATTGAAAAACTGTTTTTT. It is translated as CASSYRAGEIEKLFF.

The chain couples TRBV12-3 or TRBV12-4 to TRBJ1-2, with D perhaps matching TRBD1 (5 bases). The CDR3 contains 13 residues. V gave up 5 bases and J gave up 8 bases, with 15 bases separating them. CDR3 sequence: CASSPPPGYGYTF. DNA of the CDR3: TGTGCCAGCAGTCCACCCCCAGGGTACGGCTACACCTTC.

The chain couples TRBV18 to TRBJ2-5, with TRBD2 matching 7 bases. The CDR3 covers 16 residues. The ends lost 6 bases at V and 2 bases at J; junction bases unmatched: 12. The germline V gene has CDR1 KGHSH and CDR2 LQKENI. CDR3 sequence (DNA): TGTGCCAGCTCGTCCCGGTCTAGCGGTTGGCAAGAGACCCAGTACTTC. It encodes CASSSRSSGWQETQYF.

This chain joins TRBV19 and TRBJ2-5; D is uncertain. The germline V gene encodes CDR1 LNHDA and CDR2 SQIVND (reference sequence). V was pared by 4 bases and J by 1 base, with 10 bases between. This CDR3 has 14 residues. The CDR3 DNA follows: TGTGCCAGTAGTAGTCTGCCAGGCCAAGAGACCCAGTACTTC. It yields the protein CASSSLPGQETQYF.

The V and J genes are TRBV29-1 and TRBJ2-1; 8 nucleotides line up with TRBD2. Per germline, CDR1 SQVTM and CDR2 ANQGSEA. This CDR3 is built from 13 residues. V lost 3 bases, J lost 10 bases, and 8 bases stayed unmatched. CDR3 amino acids: CSVDWTSPLEQFF. CDR3 nucleotide sequence: TGCAGCGTTGACTGGACTAGCCCACTAGAGCAGTTCTTC.

This clonotype was picked up one time. The chain employs TRBV2 and TRBJ2-7; 9 bases are a match to TRBD1. There are 14 residues in the CDR3. V was clipped by 11 bases and J by 5 bases; unmatched bases: 13. CDR1 and CDR2 from the germline V gene are SNHLY and FYNNEI. The CDR3 sequence is CALQGGTGTDEQYF. The CDR3 bases are TGTGCCCTCCAGGGAGGGACAGGGACAGACGAGCAGTACTTC.

This chain joins TRBV7-9 and TRBJ1-1, with no clear D. The CDR3 consists of 13 residues. Trimming removed 5 bases from V and 6 bases from J, with 13 bases in between. Germline V lookup: CDR1 SEHNR, CDR2 FQNEAQ (reference sequence). The CDR3 loop reads CASSPRPRAEAFF. Written as DNA, the CDR3 is TGTGCCAGCAGCCCCCGACCTAGGGCTGAAGCTTTCTTT.

This rearrangement joins TRBV9 to TRBJ1-2, with D unclear. V shed 6 bases and J shed 0 bases, with 9 bases lying between them. The germline CDR1 and CDR2 sequences are SGDLS and YYNGEE. The CDR3 has 13 residues. The CDR3, as DNA: TGTGCCAGCACCGCAACCTCTAACTATGGCTACACCTTC. This translates into CASTATSNYGYTF.

This sequence joins TRBV11-1 and TRBJ1-1; possible D gene TRBD1, 5 bases. Germline loops: CDR1 SGHAT, CDR2 FQDESV (reference sequence). V lost 5 bases and J 4 bases, leaving 14 bases between the germline ends. CDR3 size: 14 residues. In DNA, the CDR3 is TGTGCCAGCAGCCCGAGCCCCGGGGGCACTGAAGCTTTCTTT. The encoded protein is CASSPSPGGTEAFF.

This clonotype was counted a single time. This chain links TRBV20-1 with TRBJ1-1; D is undetermined. Per germline, CDR1 DFQATT and CDR2 SNEGSKA (reference sequence). The CDR3 is 12 residues long. V was trimmed by 5 bases and J by 5 bases, leaving 12 bases between them. The CDR3 DNA follows: TGCAGTGCTTCCGGCAGGCTAACTGAAGCTTTCTTT. Translated: CSASGRLTEAFF.

This chain joins TRBV13 and TRBJ2-7, with a tentative D call TRBD1 (6 bases). Trimming shortened V by 5 bases and J by 2 bases, and 19 bases separated the two germline ends. Germline assignment: CDR1 PRHDT and CDR2 FYEKMQ (reference sequence). The CDR3 extends over 16 amino acids. The CDR3 DNA reads TGTGCCAGCAGCCCGCAGCCGGGACACAGAACCTACGAGCAGTACTTC. It specifies CASSPQPGHRTYEQYF.

The V gene is TRBV9, the J gene TRBJ2-5; either TRBD1 or TRBD2 may supply D (5 bases each). V was shortened by 4 bases and J by 2 bases, with 18 bases between the two germline ends. CDR3 size: 16 residues. The germline CDR1 and CDR2 sequences are SGDLS and YYNGEE. This CDR3 is CASSPGLGGSQETQYF. The DNA for the CDR3 is TGTGCCAGCAGCCCGGGGCTAGGCGGCTCACAAGAGACCCAGTACTTC.

The rearrangement joins TRBV20-1 to TRBJ1-5, with a weak D call TRBD1 (6 bases). CDR3 length: 15 amino acids. V lost 4 bases, J lost 0 bases, and 13 bases lay in between. Looked up from germline, CDR1 is DFQATT and CDR2 is SNEGSKA (reference sequence). The CDR3 loop reads CSAKGTPYSNQPQHF. The DNA of the CDR3 is TGCAGTGCTAAAGGGACACCTTATAGCAATCAGCCCCAGCATTTT.